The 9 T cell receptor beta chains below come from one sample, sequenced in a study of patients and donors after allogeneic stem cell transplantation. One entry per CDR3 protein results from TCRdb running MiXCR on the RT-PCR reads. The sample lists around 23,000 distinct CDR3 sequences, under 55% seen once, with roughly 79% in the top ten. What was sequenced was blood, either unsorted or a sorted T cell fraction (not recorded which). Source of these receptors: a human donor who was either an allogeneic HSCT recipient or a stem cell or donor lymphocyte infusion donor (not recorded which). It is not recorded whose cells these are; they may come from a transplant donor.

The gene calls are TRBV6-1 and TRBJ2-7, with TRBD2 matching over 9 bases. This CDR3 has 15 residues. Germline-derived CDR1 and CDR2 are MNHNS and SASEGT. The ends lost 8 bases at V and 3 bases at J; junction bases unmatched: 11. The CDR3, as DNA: TGTGCCAGCTCCGCGCGTAGCGGGAGTGTCTACGAGCAGTACTTC. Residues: CASSARSGSVYEQYF.

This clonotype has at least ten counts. The CDR3 region has the DNA TGCGCCAGCGCGGGGGGCCTTGGTGAAAAACTGTTTTTT. Translated: CASAGGLGEKLFF. This sequence joins TRBV10-1 and TRBJ1-4, with D possibly matching TRBD1 (6 bases). The CDR3 runs to 13 residues. Trimming removed 8 bases from V and 7 bases from J, with 14 bases in between. The germline CDR1 and CDR2 sequences are WNHNN and SYGVQD (reference sequence).

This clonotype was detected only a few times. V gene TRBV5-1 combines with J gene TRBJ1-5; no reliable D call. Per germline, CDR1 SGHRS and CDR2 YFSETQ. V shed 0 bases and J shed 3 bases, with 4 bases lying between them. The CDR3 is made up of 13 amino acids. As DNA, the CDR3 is TGCGCCAGCAGCTTGGGGTTCAATCAGCCCCAGCATTTT. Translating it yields CASSLGFNQPQHF.

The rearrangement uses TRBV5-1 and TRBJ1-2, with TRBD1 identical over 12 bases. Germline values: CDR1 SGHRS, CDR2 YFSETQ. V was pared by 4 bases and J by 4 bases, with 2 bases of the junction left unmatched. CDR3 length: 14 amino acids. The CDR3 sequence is CASSRDRGPYGYTF. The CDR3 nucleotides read TGCGCCAGCAGCCGGGACAGGGGGCCCTATGGCTACACCTTC.

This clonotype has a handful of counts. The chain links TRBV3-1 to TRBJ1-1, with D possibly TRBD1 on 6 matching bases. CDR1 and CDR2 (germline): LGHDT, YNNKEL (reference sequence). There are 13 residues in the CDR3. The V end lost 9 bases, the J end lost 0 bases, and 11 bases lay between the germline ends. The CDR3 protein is CASTDRLNTEAFF. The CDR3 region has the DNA TGTGCCAGTACAGACAGGTTGAACACTGAAGCTTTCTTT.

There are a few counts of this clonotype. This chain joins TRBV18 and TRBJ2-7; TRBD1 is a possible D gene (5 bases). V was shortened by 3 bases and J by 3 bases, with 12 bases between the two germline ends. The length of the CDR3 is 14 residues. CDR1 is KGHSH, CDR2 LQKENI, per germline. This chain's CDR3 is CASSPGQAFYEQYF. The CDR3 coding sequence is TGTGCCAGCTCACCGGGGCAGGCCTTCTACGAGCAGTACTTC.

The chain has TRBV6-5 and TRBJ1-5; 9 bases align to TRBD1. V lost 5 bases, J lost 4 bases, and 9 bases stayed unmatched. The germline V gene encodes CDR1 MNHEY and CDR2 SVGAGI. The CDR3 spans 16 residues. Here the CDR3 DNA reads TGTGCCAGCAGTAAAACCGGGACAGGGCTGAATCAGCCCCAGCATTTT. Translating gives CASSKTGTGLNQPQHF.

CDR3 coding DNA: TGTGCCAGCAGCTTAGTAGACCGCGGGGGGGTCTCCTACAATGAGCAGTTCTTC. Its translation is CASSLVDRGGVSYNEQFF. The chain is built from TRBV7-6 and TRBJ2-1; 9 bases are a match to TRBD2. In germline, CDR1 is SGHVS, CDR2 FNYEAQ. V shed 1 base and J 0 bases; nucleotides not matched to a gene: 7. The CDR3 extends over 18 amino acids.

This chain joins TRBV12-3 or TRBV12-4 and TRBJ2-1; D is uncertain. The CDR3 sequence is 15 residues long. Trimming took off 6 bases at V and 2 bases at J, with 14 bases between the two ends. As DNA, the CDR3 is TGTGCCAGCAGCGGTTCGATCAAGGCCTACAATGAGCAGTTCTTC. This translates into CASSGSIKAYNEQFF.